This entry describes one TCR beta chain. Its antigen is unidentified. The data belong to a study of beta chain features in type 1 diabetes. With 0 bases removed from V and 5 bases from J, the gap between germline ends came to 13 bases. Germline CDR1 and CDR2: LGHNA and YNFKEQ. The CDR3 covers 16 residues. Whole-study findings and limits: A moderate, significant TCRB CDR3 shortening appeared in type 1 diabetes across four CD4+ subsets.

Expressed TCRB transcripts got sequenced, as all isolated RNA was reverse transcribed. Naive, central memory and regulatory T cell samples produced a mean of about 3.5 million reads. Some clones are missing from TCRdb's copy, which holds only in-frame ones; the method was immunoSEQ multiplex PCR. The sample shows roughly 700,000 clones, around an eighth of them seen only once. CD45RO/CCR7/CD25/CD127/CD95/CD27 staining was used to isolate CD4+ naive, central memory, regulatory and stem cell-like memory cells by sorting. The chain recombines TRBV4-2 with TRBJ2-2, with D possibly TRBD2 on 7 matching bases. Sequenced: naive CD4+ T cells from blood. The clonotype comes from a man aged 18 to 29 with type 1 diabetes. The CDR3 protein is CASSQEWRGGTGELFF. DNA of the CDR3: TGTGCCAGCAGCCAAGAATGGAGGGGGGGAACCGGGGAGCTGTTTTTT.